Given below is one TCR beta chain in context. The assay was immunoSEQ multiplex PCR, and TCRdb's table has in-frame clones only and misses some. The repertoire holds approximately 210,000 clones, about 83% seen once, with roughly 2.8% in the top ten. This sample was taken from a study of blood T cell repertoires in COVID-19. The junction had 8 bases not matched to a gene; V was cut back by 0 bases and J by 7 bases. Germline V gives CDR1 SGHDN, CDR2 FVKESK. The CDR3 spans 16 residues. The receptor was derived from a man aged 45-60 years with active or convalescent COVID-19. The sample consisted of peripheral blood. J is TRBJ2-1 and V is TRBV14; 8 bases are a match to TRBD1. CDR3 coding DNA: TGTGCCAGCAGCCAAGATGCACCAGGGGGCAGGAATGAGCAGTTCTTC. Translating it yields CASSQDAPGGRNEQFF.